This T cell receptor beta chain was found in a study of T cells in Graves' hyperthyroidism and ophthalmopathy. An approximately 10 ml volume of fresh peripheral blood provided the PBMCs. It was RNA transcripts that yielded the amplified TCR beta CDR3 regions. Primed by the HTBI set, a first-round RT-PCR was run on the TCR CDR3. Using its own MiXCR run on the multiplex PCR reads, TCRdb lists one record per CDR3 protein. The sample yields hundreds of thousands of distinct CDR3 sequences, over 35% seen once. From germline, CDR1 is SGHVS and CDR2 FNYEAQ. V lost 4 bases to trimming and J lost 14 bases; unmatched junction nucleotides: 9. This CDR3 is 13 amino acids long.

The chain uses TRBV7-6 and TRBJ1-5; 9 bases align to TRBD1. This TCR came from a young man with Graves' hyperthyroidism. Input material: blood. The CDR3 DNA follows: TGTGCCAGCAGCTCCGGGACAGGGACCTACGAGCATTTT. It specifies CASSSGTGTYEHF.